This entry lists 22 T cell receptor beta chains sequenced from one sample in a study of CXCR3-negative and CXCR3-positive naive CD8 T cells. Study conclusions and caveats: TRB CDR3s of CXCR3-positive naive cells were more hydrophobic than those of CXCR3-negative naive cells.

The antigens of these receptors remain unknown. UMI labels and 5' RACE were used to prepare the TRB cDNA libraries. Reanalyzing the 5' RACE reads, TCRdb keeps one entry per CDR3 protein, without DNA. The specimen's table records 150,000 or so distinct CDR3 sequences. The specimen sequenced was naive CXCR3+ CD8+ T cells from blood. The subset: CD45RO-CCR7+CD27+CD95- naive CD8+ T cells expressing CXCR3 (TNR3+). The receptor set was obtained from a human donor in good health. Some clones in this sample may be carry-over from other donors' samples.

The chain uses TRBV5-1 and TRBJ2-7. Germline CDR1 and CDR2: SGHRS and YFSETQ. This CDR3 contains 13 residues. CDR3 in amino acids: CASSLGSSREQYF.

The V and J genes are TRBV19 and TRBJ2-7; the D call of TRBD1 rests on TCRdb alone, since no DNA is present to check it. The CDR3 is made up of 13 amino acids. Germline CDR1 reads LNHDA; CDR2 reads SQIVND (reference sequence). The CDR3 region is CASRTTGDYEQYF.

The chain is built from TRBV20-1 and TRBJ2-5; with no DNA, the TCRdb D assignment of TRBD2 cannot be verified. CDR1 is DFQATT and CDR2 is SNEGSKA in the germline V gene (reference sequence). CDR3 size: 16 residues. CDR3: CSALGTSGGGQETQYF.

CDR3 sequence: CASSFRMTTGELFF. The rearrangement joins TRBV28 to TRBJ2-2. The length of the CDR3 is 14 residues. CDR1 and CDR2 (germline): MDHEN, SYDVKM. Full variable domain (rest looked up from reference TRBV28 and TRBJ2-2): DVKVTQSSRYLVKRTGEKVFLECVQDMDHENMFWYRQDPGLGLRLIYFSYDVKMKEKGDIPEGYSVSREKKERFSLILESASTNQTSMYLCASSFRMTTGELFFGEGSRLTVL.

The J gene is TRBJ1-3, the V gene TRBV29-1; without DNA, the TCRdb call of TRBD1 cannot be checked. In germline, CDR1 is SQVTM, CDR2 ANQGSEA. The CDR3 is 13 amino acids. The CDR3: CSATGYSGNTIYF.

The chain couples TRBV7-6 to TRBJ2-7; TCRdb reports TRBD2, a call that lacks DNA to check it against. In germline, CDR1 is SGHVS, CDR2 FNYEAQ. This CDR3 contains 18 residues. The CDR3 loop is CASSLERSASGSSYEQYF.

The rearrangement joins TRBV29-1 to TRBJ2-1; the D call of TRBD1 rests on TCRdb alone, since no DNA is present to check it. The CDR3 spans 13 residues. CDR1 is SQVTM and CDR2 is ANQGSEA in the germline V gene. This CDR3 reads CSYQDREDNEQFF.

V is TRBV28 and J is TRBJ2-5; checking the TCRdb D call of TRBD1 is not possible without DNA. Germline CDR1 reads MDHEN; CDR2 reads SYDVKM. The CDR3 covers 13 residues. CDR3 amino acids: CASRPPPSETQYF. Variable domain in full (rest from reference TRBV28 and TRBJ2-5): DVKVTQSSRYLVKRTGEKVFLECVQDMDHENMFWYRQDPGLGLRLIYFSYDVKMKEKGDIPEGYSVSREKKERFSLILESASTNQTSMYLCASRPPPSETQYFGPGTRLLVL.

The chain links TRBV28 to TRBJ1-1. The germline CDR1 and CDR2 sequences are MDHEN and SYDVKM. CDR3 length: 15 amino acids. The CDR3: CASSPTFELNTEAFF.

The V call is TRBV29-1, the J call TRBJ2-2; the TRBD2 assignment by TCRdb is unverifiable without DNA. Looked up from germline, CDR1 is SQVTM and CDR2 is ANQGSEA. This CDR3 spans 12 amino acids. The CDR3 sequence: CSVVTGAGELFF.

The chain has TRBV20-1 and TRBJ2-5; TCRdb calls TRBD2, which cannot be checked without DNA. CDR3 length equals 11 residues. Per the germline V gene, CDR1 is DFQATT and CDR2 is SNEGSKA (reference sequence). CDR3 in amino acids: CSAGGEGTQYF.

The chain carries TRBV7-3 and TRBJ2-1; no DNA is available, so the TRBD1 call from TCRdb remains unchecked. The CDR3 contains 17 residues. Germline V gene sequence: CDR1 SGHTA, CDR2 FQGTGA. CDR3 in amino acids: CASSLTMGGLSYNEQFF. Looking up the rest from reference TRBV7-3 and TRBJ2-1 gives the full variable domain: GAGVSQTPSNKVTEKGKYVELRCDPISGHTALYWYRQSLGQGPEFLIYFQGTGAADDSGLPNDRFFAVRPEGSVSTLKIQRTERGDSAVYLCASSLTMGGLSYNEQFFGPGTRLTVL.

This sequence joins TRBV29-1 and TRBJ2-3; with no DNA, the TCRdb D assignment of TRBD1 cannot be verified. The CDR3 extends over 15 amino acids. Germline V gene data show CDR1 as SQVTM and CDR2 as ANQGSEA. This CDR3 reads CSVPGVGLDTDTQYF.

The chain couples TRBV9 to TRBJ2-1; the TRBD2 assignment by TCRdb is unverifiable without DNA. CDR1 SGDLS and CDR2 YYNGEE come from the germline V gene. This CDR3 region has 12 residues. The chain's CDR3 is CASSARGVEQFF.

The chain uses TRBV3-1 and TRBJ2-1; TCRdb designates TRBD2, a call that cannot be tested without DNA. CDR1 is LGHDT, CDR2 YNNKEL, per germline (reference sequence). This CDR3 is 18 amino acids long. The CDR3 here is CASSQAGRFSGGFNEQFF.

This clonotype registers medium-sized by frequency. V and J are TRBV7-6 and TRBJ1-1. The CDR3 is 14 amino acids. Germline CDR1 is SGHVS and CDR2 is FNYEAQ. The CDR3 protein is CASSPRPVATEAFF. Full variable domain (remainder filled in from reference TRBV7-6 and TRBJ1-1): GAGVSQSPRYKVTKRGQDVALRCDPISGHVSLYWYRQALGQGPEFLTYFNYEAQQDKSGLPNDRFSAERPEGSISTLTIQRTEQRDSAMYRCASSPRPVATEAFFGQGTRLTVV.

The chain links TRBV7-9 to TRBJ2-7. CDR1 SEHNR and CDR2 FQNEAQ come from the germline V gene (reference sequence). The CDR3 sequence is 14 residues long. CDR3 region: CASSLAWPAYEQYF.

The chain links TRBV27 to TRBJ2-7. Germline lookup yields CDR1 MNHEY and CDR2 SMNVEV (reference sequence). The CDR3 loop spans 13 amino acids. The CDR3 spells CASSFDSSYEQYF.

The chain has TRBV20-1 and TRBJ2-7; TCRdb proposes TRBD2, but this gene call is untestable without DNA. Germline-derived CDR1 and CDR2 are DFQATT and SNEGSKA (reference sequence). This CDR3 spans 13 amino acids. The CDR3 region is CSAWREGLEEQYF.

The CDR3 loop is CASTPGLVGVHTQYF. This chain uses TRBV28 with TRBJ2-3; with no DNA, the TCRdb D assignment of TRBD2 cannot be verified. The germline CDR1 and CDR2 sequences are MDHEN and SYDVKM. CDR3 length: 15 residues.

This chain uses TRBV28 with TRBJ2-1; TCRdb's D call, TRBD1, is unchecked because there is no DNA. The V gene's germline CDR1 is MDHEN and CDR2 SYDVKM. The CDR3 totals 14 residues. The CDR3 sequence: CASSLSGGGYEQFF.

The gene calls are TRBV29-1 and TRBJ2-7; TCRdb's D gene call, TRBD2, goes unchecked for lack of DNA. The germline V gene has CDR1 SQVTM and CDR2 ANQGSEA. The length of the CDR3 is 17 residues. The CDR3 region is CSVSTGTSGRSSYEQYF.